The 14 T cell receptor beta chains below all came from one sample that was sequenced in a study of blood T cell repertoires in COVID-19 (dated by TCRdb to 2020 to 2021). The library came from the immunoSEQ multiplex PCR assay. Sourced from immuneACCESS, this table was stored by TCRdb with only in-frame sequences that have V and J called. A share of the clones is absent; for the studies checked, an unresolved V gene accounts for under half, and the remainder has no known explanation. The sample contains about 36,000 clones, around four fifths of them found a single time. Around 1.6% of the sample is taken by the ten largest. The sample comprised peripheral blood. The receptors derive from a man aged 55 to 70 with COVID-19, enrolled during active disease.

As for this clone: Other DNA sequences in the same sample also yield this CDR3. The J gene is TRBJ2-7, the V gene TRBV28; perhaps TRBD1 as D (5 bases). V was pared by 5 bases and J by 3 bases, with 11 bases between. CDR3 length: 13 amino acids. CDR1 and CDR2 from the germline V gene are MDHEN and SYDVKM. The CDR3: CASSLSRGYEQYF. The CDR3 DNA sequence: TGTGCCAGCAGTCTTTCTAGGGGCTACGAGCAGTACTTC.

This chain connects TRBV12-3 or TRBV12-4 to TRBJ1-2; D ambiguous. This CDR3 has 13 residues. Trimming removed 3 bases from V and 5 bases from J, with 10 bases in between. The chain's CDR3 is CASSFARQYGYTF. The DNA of the CDR3 is TGTGCCAGCAGTTTTGCCAGGCAGTATGGCTACACCTTC.

CDR3 protein: CASSTLGSGKYNEQFF. The CDR3 DNA sequence: TGTGCCAGCAGCACCCTAGGTAGCGGGAAATACAATGAGCAGTTCTTC. The chain carries TRBV7-3 and TRBJ2-1; the match to TRBD2 covers 8 bases. Unmatched junction bases numbered 10, after V lost 5 bases and J lost 4 bases. The CDR3 covers 16 residues. Germline lookup yields CDR1 SGHTA and CDR2 FQGTGA.

This rearrangement joins TRBV27 to TRBJ2-3; 9 bases align to TRBD1. The CDR3 loop spans 16 amino acids. Germline values: CDR1 MNHEY, CDR2 SMNVEV (reference sequence). The V gene end was trimmed by 3 bases and the J gene end by 2 bases; junction bases not matched to a gene: 6. The CDR3 DNA reads TGTGCCAGCAGTTTCGACAGGGGGGGGTTCACAGATACGCAGTATTTT. Translation: CASSFDRGGFTDTQYF.

CDR3: CASSVTGRGSPEAFF. The CDR3 coding sequence is TGTGCCAGCAGCGTAACAGGGAGAGGGTCACCTGAAGCTTTCTTT. V and J are TRBV5-6 and TRBJ1-1; possibly TRBD1 for D (6 bases). The CDR3 contains 15 residues. V shed 4 bases and J shed 6 bases, with 19 bases lying between them. Germline V gene data show CDR1 as SGHDT and CDR2 as YYEEEE. Looking up the rest from reference TRBV5-6 and TRBJ1-1 gives the full variable domain: DAGVTQSPTHLIKTRGQQVTLRCSPKSGHDTVSWYQQALGQGPQFIFQYYEEEERQRGNFPDRFSGHQFPNYSSELNVNALLLGDSALYLCASSVTGRGSPEAFFGQGTRLTVV.

The CDR3 region is CASRRRDGGETQYF. The CDR3 bases are TGTGCCAGCAGGAGGAGGGATGGTGGGGAGACCCAGTACTTC. The gene calls are TRBV27 and TRBJ2-5; tentatively, D is TRBD2 (6 bases). V was cut by 6 bases and J by 5 bases, with 16 bases left in between. The CDR3 consists of 14 residues. Germline-derived CDR1 and CDR2 are MNHEY and SMNVEV (reference sequence).

This clone was observed a few times. The chain is built from TRBV4-1 and TRBJ1-1; D gene ambiguous. V was cut by 2 bases and J by 4 bases, with 20 bases left in between. The CDR3 runs to 17 residues. Germline-derived CDR1 and CDR2 are MGHRA and YSYEKL. The CDR3 loop reads CASSQPLAGPTGTEAFF. The CDR3 region has the DNA TGCGCCAGCAGCCAACCCTTGGCCGGTCCCACGGGCACTGAAGCTTTCTTT.

This rearrangement joins TRBV18 to TRBJ2-1; 7 bases align to TRBD2. J lost 9 bases, V lost 3 bases, and 11 bases had no gene match. The CDR3 has 15 amino acids. CDR1 is KGHSH, CDR2 LQKENI, per germline. The CDR3 loop is CASSPLGREGGEQFF. The CDR3 coding sequence is TGTGCCAGCTCACCGTTGGGCAGGGAGGGAGGTGAGCAGTTCTTC. Using reference TRBV18 and TRBJ2-1 for the parts outside the CDR3, the full variable domain is NAGVMQNPRHLVRRRGQEARLRCSPMKGHSHVYWYRQLPEEGLKFMVYLQKENIIDESGMPKERFSAEFPKEGPSILRIQQVVRGDSAAYFCASSPLGREGGEQFFGPGTRLTVL.

The chain links TRBV7-9 to TRBJ2-1, with D uncertain. The CDR3 length is 12 residues. Germline V lookup: CDR1 SEHNR, CDR2 FQNEAQ (reference sequence). The ends were cut back, 6 bases at V and 4 bases at J, with 7 bases in the middle. CDR3 loop: CASSFTYNEQFF. DNA of the CDR3: TGTGCCAGCAGTTTTACTTACAATGAGCAGTTCTTC.

J is TRBJ1-3 and V is TRBV6-1; D remains ambiguous. The V gene lost 1 base and the J gene lost 0 bases, with 10 bases spanning the gap. CDR3 length: 16 amino acids. Per germline, CDR1 MNHNS and CDR2 SASEGT. The CDR3: CASSEVGAYSGNTIYF. In DNA, the CDR3 is TGTGCCAGCAGTGAAGTAGGAGCTTACTCTGGAAACACCATATATTTT.

The chain links TRBV11-3 to TRBJ2-7; a possible D gene is TRBD1 (5 bases). There are 14 residues in the CDR3. Germline V lookup: CDR1 SGHNT, CDR2 YENEEA. V was clipped by 5 bases and J by 2 bases, with 13 bases between them. The CDR3 region is CASSLGHRTYEQYF. CDR3 DNA: TGTGCCAGCAGCCTCGGACATCGAACCTACGAGCAGTACTTC.

This clone appeared a few times. This chain connects TRBV21-1 to TRBJ2-3; the D call TRBD1 from the table was never checked on the DNA. TRBV21-1 is noted as a pseudogene. The CDR3 totals 16 residues. The CDR3 DNA follows: TGTGCCAGCAGCACCAGCATAACAGGGTGCACAGATACGCAGTATTTT. Translated, it gives CASSTSITGCTDTQYF.

This chain links TRBV6-1 with TRBJ1-3; 9 bases match TRBD1. CDR1 is MNHNS, CDR2 SASEGT, per germline. The CDR3 contains 18 residues. V was pared by 2 bases and J by 5 bases, with 13 bases of the junction left unmatched. Written as DNA, the CDR3 is TGTGCCAGCAGTGAACCCCCCGATGGGGGACAGGGTAGAAACACCATATATTTT. Translated: CASSEPPDGGQGRNTIYF.

The V call is TRBV11-2, the J call TRBJ1-5; weak D call: TRBD1 (5 bases). The CDR3 has 14 amino acids. Germline values: CDR1 SGHAT, CDR2 FQNNGV. Trimming pared 5 bases from V and 1 base from J, leaving 9 bases between. The CDR3 DNA reads TGTGCCAGCAGCAGGGGAGGCAGCAATCAGCCCCAGCATTTT. It yields the protein CASSRGGSNQPQHF.